This TCR beta chain was found in a study of early T cells in non-severe SARS-CoV-2 infection. Attached unique molecular identifiers marked individual cDNA molecules. In TCRdb, the 5' RACE reads were re-called with MiXCR into one record per CDR3 protein. The sample includes some 98,000 distinct CDR3 sequences, approximately 11% seen only once; the top ten take about 5%. Trimming took off 3 bases at V and 3 bases at J, with 12 bases between the two ends. This CDR3 is built from 15 residues. CDR1 is SGHRS, CDR2 YFSETQ, per germline. This clonotype has at least ten counts. The TCR comes from an adult who was a healthcare worker with PCR-confirmed SARS-CoV-2 infection or an uninfected control (not recorded which). Sequenced material: whole blood. The chain carries TRBV5-1 and TRBJ2-2; the D call may be TRBD1 or TRBD2 (7 bases each). The CDR3 bases are TGCGCCAGCAGCTCTCCAGGGGGGGACACCGGGGAGCTGTTTTTT. Translated: CASSSPGGDTGELFF.